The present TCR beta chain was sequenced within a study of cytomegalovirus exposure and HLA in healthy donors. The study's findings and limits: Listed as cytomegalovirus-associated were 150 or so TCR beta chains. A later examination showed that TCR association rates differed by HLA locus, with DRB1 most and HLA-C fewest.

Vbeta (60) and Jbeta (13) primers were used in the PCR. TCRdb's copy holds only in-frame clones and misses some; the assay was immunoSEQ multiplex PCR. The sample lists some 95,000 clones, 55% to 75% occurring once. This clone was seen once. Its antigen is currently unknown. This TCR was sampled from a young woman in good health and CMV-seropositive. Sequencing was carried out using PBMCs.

This chain's CDR3 is CASRFDRALNQPQHF. Written as DNA, the CDR3 is TGTGCCAGCAGATTCGACAGGGCATTGAATCAGCCCCAGCATTTT. The V gene is TRBV7-2, the J gene TRBJ1-5; TRBD1 matches at 7 bases. V shed 6 bases, J shed 4 bases, and the junction held 9 bases outside the gene matches. CDR1 and CDR2 from the germline V gene are SGHTA and FQGNSA. The CDR3 loop spans 15 amino acids.